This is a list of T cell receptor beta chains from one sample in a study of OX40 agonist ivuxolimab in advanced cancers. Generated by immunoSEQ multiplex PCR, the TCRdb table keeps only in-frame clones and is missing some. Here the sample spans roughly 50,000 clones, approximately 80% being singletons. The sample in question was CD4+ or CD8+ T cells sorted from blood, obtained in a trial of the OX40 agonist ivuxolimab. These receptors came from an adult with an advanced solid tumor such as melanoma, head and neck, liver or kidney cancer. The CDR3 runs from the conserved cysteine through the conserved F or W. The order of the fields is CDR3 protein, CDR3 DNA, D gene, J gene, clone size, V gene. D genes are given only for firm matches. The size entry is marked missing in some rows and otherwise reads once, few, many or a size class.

CDR3aa: CASSPRWGYGYTF; CDR3nt: TGTGCCAGCAGTCCCAGATGGGGCTATGGCTACACCTTC; d_gene: -; j_gene: TRBJ1-2; abundance: once; v_gene: TRBV6-5
CDR3aa: CASSQGQGGAGANVLTF; CDR3nt: TGCGCCAGCAGCCAAGGACAGGGGGGGGCCGGGGCCAACGTCCTGACTTTC; d_gene: TRBD1; j_gene: TRBJ2-6; abundance: -; v_gene: TRBV4-1
CDR3aa: CSVDNSGRDGTEAFF; CDR3nt: TGCAGCGTTGATAACTCTGGCAGGGATGGTACTGAAGCTTTCTTT; d_gene: -; j_gene: TRBJ1-1; abundance: -; v_gene: TRBV29-1
CDR3aa: CASSSQGLTEAFF; CDR3nt: TGTGCCAGTAGTTCACAGGGTCTGACTGAAGCTTTCTTT; d_gene: -; j_gene: TRBJ1-1; abundance: -; v_gene: TRBV19
CDR3aa: CASSPGTVGAGANVLTF; CDR3nt: TGTGCCAGTAGTCCCGGGACGGTAGGGGCTGGGGCCAACGTCCTGACTTTC; d_gene: -; j_gene: TRBJ2-6; abundance: -; v_gene: TRBV19
CDR3aa: CASSYGTAYEQYF; CDR3nt: TGTGCCAGCAGTTATGGGACCGCCTACGAGCAGTACTTC; d_gene: -; j_gene: TRBJ2-7; abundance: -; v_gene: TRBV28
CDR3aa: CASSIPVPRGNQPQHF; CDR3nt: TGTGCCAGCAGTATTCCTGTCCCGAGAGGCAATCAGCCCCAGCATTTT; d_gene: -; j_gene: TRBJ1-5; abundance: -; v_gene: TRBV28
CDR3aa: CASSVRVSGYTF; CDR3nt: TGTGCCAGCAGCGTCAGGGTCTCTGGCTACACCTTC; d_gene: -; j_gene: TRBJ1-2; abundance: -; v_gene: TRBV6-6
CDR3aa: CATSRDTGFTQYF; CDR3nt: TGTGCCACCAGCAGAGACACAGGGTTCACCCAGTACTTC; d_gene: -; j_gene: TRBJ2-5; abundance: -; v_gene: TRBV15
CDR3aa: CASSPGAGPPSSDQPQHF; CDR3nt: TGTGCCAGCAGTCCCGGGGCAGGACCACCTAGTAGCGATCAGCCCCAGCATTTT; d_gene: -; j_gene: TRBJ1-5; abundance: -; v_gene: TRBV7-6
CDR3aa: CASSSPGTNSLQYF; CDR3nt: TGTGCCAGCAGTTCCCCCGGGACAAATTCCCTTCAGTACTTC; d_gene: -; j_gene: TRBJ2-7; abundance: -; v_gene: TRBV6-5
CDR3aa: CASSQGHGGELFF; CDR3nt: TGTGCCAGCAGCCAAGGTCACGGCGGGGAGCTGTTTTTT; d_gene: -; j_gene: TRBJ2-2; abundance: -; v_gene: TRBV7-6
CDR3aa: CASGLQGAVGYTF; CDR3nt: TGTGCTAGTGGTTTGCAGGGGGCAGTTGGCTACACCTTC; d_gene: TRBD1; j_gene: TRBJ1-2; abundance: -; v_gene: TRBV12-5
CDR3aa: CAISTSNEQFF; CDR3nt: TGTGCCATCAGTACCTCAAATGAGCAGTTCTTC; d_gene: -; j_gene: TRBJ2-1; abundance: few; v_gene: TRBV10-3
CDR3aa: CASTGSNTGELFF; CDR3nt: TGTGCCAGTACAGGGTCGAACACCGGGGAGCTGTTTTTT; d_gene: -; j_gene: TRBJ2-2; abundance: -; v_gene: TRBV19
CDR3aa: CASSPQGSQETQYF; CDR3nt: TGCGCCAGCAGTCCTCAGGGGAGCCAAGAGACCCAGTACTTC; d_gene: -; j_gene: TRBJ2-5; abundance: -; v_gene: TRBV5-1
CDR3aa: CSVVQAPAYPRYTF; CDR3nt: TGCAGCGTTGTCCAGGCCCCCGCGTATCCTCGCTACACCTTC; d_gene: -; j_gene: TRBJ1-2; abundance: -; v_gene: TRBV29-1
CDR3aa: CASSLGVRADTQYF; CDR3nt: TGTGCCAGCAGCTTGGGGGTAAGGGCAGATACGCAGTATTTT; d_gene: -; j_gene: TRBJ2-3; abundance: -; v_gene: TRBV7-2
CDR3aa: CASSGRFGALEQFF; CDR3nt: TGTGCCAGCAGCGGGAGATTCGGGGCCCTTGAGCAGTTCTTC; d_gene: -; j_gene: TRBJ2-1; abundance: -; v_gene: TRBV7-2
CDR3aa: CAWSVQMNTEAFF; CDR3nt: TGTGCCTGGAGTGTACAGATGAACACTGAAGCTTTCTTT; d_gene: -; j_gene: TRBJ1-1; abundance: few; v_gene: TRBV30
CDR3aa: CASSLEVPDTQYF; CDR3nt: TGCGCCAGCAGCTTGGAGGTACCAGATACGCAGTATTTT; d_gene: -; j_gene: TRBJ2-3; abundance: -; v_gene: TRBV5-1
CDR3aa: CASSLRTENTEAFF; CDR3nt: TGTGCCAGCAGCTTACGGACAGAGAACACTGAAGCTTTCTTT; d_gene: -; j_gene: TRBJ1-1; abundance: -; v_gene: TRBV7-2
CDR3aa: CASSEGHNEKLFF; CDR3nt: TGTGCCAGCAGTGAAGGGCATAATGAAAAACTGTTTTTT; d_gene: -; j_gene: TRBJ1-4; abundance: -; v_gene: TRBV6-1
CDR3aa: CASSLAGRTDTQYF; CDR3nt: TGTGCCAGCAGCTTAGCAGGACGCACAGATACGCAGTATTTT; d_gene: -; j_gene: TRBJ2-3; abundance: -; v_gene: TRBV7-8
CDR3aa: CASSIPGFNYGYTF; CDR3nt: TGTGCCAGTAGTATCCCCGGATTTAACTATGGCTACACCTTC; d_gene: -; j_gene: TRBJ1-2; abundance: -; v_gene: TRBV19
CDR3aa: CASRGTSGRGEQFF; CDR3nt: TGTGCCAGCAGGGGGACTAGCGGGAGGGGCGAGCAGTTCTTC; d_gene: TRBD2; j_gene: TRBJ2-1; abundance: -; v_gene: TRBV5-5
CDR3aa: CASSLRDYTGEQYF; CDR3nt: TGTGCCAGCAGCCTCCGGGACTATACGGGGGAGCAGTACTTC; d_gene: TRBD2; j_gene: TRBJ2-7; abundance: few; v_gene: TRBV7-2
CDR3aa: CASRLSGKDNEQFF; CDR3nt: TGCGCCAGCAGGTTGTCAGGGAAAGACAATGAGCAGTTCTTC; d_gene: -; j_gene: TRBJ2-1; abundance: -; v_gene: TRBV5-1
CDR3aa: CASSPPGKETQYF; CDR3nt: TGTGCCAGCAGCCCCCCGGGGAAGGAGACCCAGTACTTC; d_gene: -; j_gene: TRBJ2-5; abundance: -; v_gene: TRBV6-5
CDR3aa: CASSQGQGPGELFF; CDR3nt: TGTGCCAGCAGCCAGGGACAGGGGCCCGGGGAGCTGTTTTTT; d_gene: TRBD1; j_gene: TRBJ2-2; abundance: few; v_gene: TRBV4-2
CDR3aa: CASSQANFPTGELFF; CDR3nt: TGTGCCAGCAGCCAAGCAAACTTCCCTACCGGGGAGCTGTTTTTT; d_gene: -; j_gene: TRBJ2-2; abundance: few; v_gene: TRBV4-2
CDR3aa: CASSLTGTGYTF; CDR3nt: TGTGCCAGCAGCTTAACAGGGACCGGCTACACCTTC; d_gene: -; j_gene: TRBJ1-2; abundance: -; v_gene: TRBV7-2
CDR3aa: CASSLAIAGETQYF; CDR3nt: TGTGCCAGCAGCTTAGCCATAGCGGGGGAGACCCAGTACTTC; d_gene: TRBD2; j_gene: TRBJ2-5; abundance: -; v_gene: TRBV7-8
CDR3aa: CASSLGQYSTDTQYF; CDR3nt: TGTGCCAGCAGCTTAGGCCAGTACTCCACAGATACGCAGTATTTT; d_gene: -; j_gene: TRBJ2-3; abundance: -; v_gene: TRBV13
CDR3aa: CASSAPPTGQAGYTF; CDR3nt: TGTGCCAGCAGCGCGCCCCCGACAGGGCAGGCTGGCTACACCTTC; d_gene: TRBD1; j_gene: TRBJ1-2; abundance: -; v_gene: TRBV9
CDR3aa: CASSRTGGNSPLHF; CDR3nt: TGTGCCAGCAGCCGGACAGGGGGTAATTCACCCCTCCACTTT; d_gene: TRBD1; j_gene: TRBJ1-6; abundance: few; v_gene: TRBV6-5
CDR3aa: CASSIRQGNTEAFF; CDR3nt: TGTGCCAGTAGTATAAGACAGGGTAACACTGAAGCTTTCTTT; d_gene: TRBD1; j_gene: TRBJ1-1; abundance: -; v_gene: TRBV19
CDR3aa: CASSPIASNQPQHF; CDR3nt: TGTGCCAGCAGCCCTATAGCGAGCAATCAGCCCCAGCATTTT; d_gene: -; j_gene: TRBJ1-5; abundance: -; v_gene: TRBV7-6
CDR3aa: CASSFGQEPDGYTF; CDR3nt: TGCGCCAGCAGCTTTGGACAGGAGCCTGATGGCTACACCTTC; d_gene: TRBD1; j_gene: TRBJ1-2; abundance: -; v_gene: TRBV5-1
CDR3aa: CASSLAGQGETQYF; CDR3nt: TGTGCCAGCAGCTTAGCAGGTCAGGGGGAGACCCAGTACTTC; d_gene: -; j_gene: TRBJ2-5; abundance: few; v_gene: TRBV7-2
CDR3aa: CASSLAGGQEAFF; CDR3nt: TGTGCCAGCAGCTTGGCCGGAGGACAAGAAGCTTTCTTT; d_gene: -; j_gene: TRBJ1-1; abundance: -; v_gene: TRBV5-4
CDR3aa: CASSAAFF; CDR3nt: TGCGCCAGCAGCGCGGCTTTCTTT; d_gene: -; j_gene: TRBJ1-1; abundance: few; v_gene: TRBV5-1
CDR3aa: CAISEGSVFYGYTF; CDR3nt: TGTGCCATCAGTGAAGGATCGGTGTTCTATGGCTACACCTTC; d_gene: -; j_gene: TRBJ1-2; abundance: -; v_gene: TRBV10-3
CDR3aa: CASSSTGGGQLYGYTF; CDR3nt: TGTGCCAGCAGCTCCACCGGGGGAGGGCAACTCTATGGCTACACCTTC; d_gene: -; j_gene: TRBJ1-2; abundance: -; v_gene: TRBV28
CDR3aa: CASSRNYEQYF; CDR3nt: TGTGCCAGCAGTCGGAACTACGAGCAGTACTTC; d_gene: -; j_gene: TRBJ2-7; abundance: -; v_gene: TRBV6-6
CDR3aa: CASSEYIGEDEKLFF; CDR3nt: TGTGCCAGCAGTGAATATATAGGGGAGGATGAAAAACTGTTTTTT; d_gene: -; j_gene: TRBJ1-4; abundance: few; v_gene: TRBV25-1
CDR3aa: CASSLKLADSYNEQFF; CDR3nt: TGTGCCAGCAGCTTAAAACTAGCGGACTCCTACAATGAGCAGTTCTTC; d_gene: TRBD2; j_gene: TRBJ2-1; abundance: -; v_gene: TRBV7-3
CDR3aa: CASSPPDNEQFF; CDR3nt: TGTGCCAGCAGTCCGCCCGACAATGAGCAGTTCTTC; d_gene: -; j_gene: TRBJ2-1; abundance: -; v_gene: TRBV28
CDR3aa: CASSLSGREGDTQYF; CDR3nt: TGTGCCAGCAGCTTAAGCGGGAGGGAGGGAGATACGCAGTATTTT; d_gene: TRBD2; j_gene: TRBJ2-3; abundance: few; v_gene: TRBV7-2
CDR3aa: CASSFGSGSYTQYF; CDR3nt: TGTGCCAGCAGTTTTGGATCCGGGAGTTATACGCAGTATTTT; d_gene: -; j_gene: TRBJ2-3; abundance: -; v_gene: TRBV27
CDR3aa: CSVLVPTPGELFF; CDR3nt: TGCAGCGTTCTGGTCCCTACTCCCGGGGAGCTGTTTTTT; d_gene: -; j_gene: TRBJ2-2; abundance: once; v_gene: TRBV29-1
CDR3aa: CASSLVSRAANTEAFF; CDR3nt: TGTGCCAGCAGCTTGGTGTCACGCGCAGCGAACACTGAAGCTTTCTTT; d_gene: -; j_gene: TRBJ1-1; abundance: -; v_gene: TRBV5-6
CDR3aa: CASRTGLGGTEAFF; CDR3nt: TGTGCCAGCAGGACAGGGTTGGGAGGGACTGAAGCTTTCTTT; d_gene: TRBD1; j_gene: TRBJ1-1; abundance: -; v_gene: TRBV6-6
CDR3aa: CASSLLGSPSNYGYTF; CDR3nt: TGTGCCAGCAGTTTACTGGGATCCCCCTCTAACTATGGCTACACCTTC; d_gene: -; j_gene: TRBJ1-2; abundance: once; v_gene: TRBV28
CDR3aa: CAWRSSGGETQYF; CDR3nt: TGTGCCTGGAGAAGCAGCGGGGGGGAGACCCAGTACTTC; d_gene: TRBD2; j_gene: TRBJ2-5; abundance: -; v_gene: TRBV30
CDR3aa: CASSPDQNQPQHF; CDR3nt: TGTGCCAGCTCACCCGACCAGAATCAGCCCCAGCATTTT; d_gene: -; j_gene: TRBJ1-5; abundance: -; v_gene: TRBV18
CDR3aa: CASSIGGLQPQHF; CDR3nt: TGTGCCAGTAGTATTGGAGGTCTTCAGCCCCAGCATTTT; d_gene: -; j_gene: TRBJ1-5; abundance: -; v_gene: TRBV19
CDR3aa: CASSPSYEQYF; CDR3nt: TGTGCCAGCAGTCCCAGCTACGAGCAGTACTTC; d_gene: -; j_gene: TRBJ2-7; abundance: -; v_gene: TRBV6-6
CDR3aa: CASTPGVSSYEQYF; CDR3nt: TGTGCCAGCACCCCTGGGGTCAGCTCCTACGAGCAGTACTTC; d_gene: -; j_gene: TRBJ2-7; abundance: -; v_gene: TRBV5-5
CDR3aa: CASWTGASNEQFF; CDR3nt: TGTGCCAGCTGGACAGGGGCTTCCAATGAGCAGTTCTTC; d_gene: TRBD1; j_gene: TRBJ2-1; abundance: -; v_gene: TRBV28